A selection of T cell receptor beta chains follows, all from one sample in a study of blood T cell repertoires in COVID-19. Clones were sequenced by immunoSEQ multiplex PCR, and TCRdb holds only the in-frame ones, with some missing. The data contain about 40,000 clones, about 79% of them singletons. The specimen was peripheral blood. The receptor set was obtained from a human donor with acute or convalescent COVID-19. The donor label of this sample is uncertain. The CDR3 runs from the conserved cysteine through the conserved F or W. The D gene is left open where the match is weak. Clone size is shown for a subset of rows, as once, few, many or a class of expanded clone.

d_gene	v_gene	abundance	len	j_gene	CDR3aa	CDR3nt
TRBD2	TRBV7-2	NA	18	TRBJ2-3	CASSLGLAGGRVTDTQYF	TGTGCCAGCAGCTTGGGACTAGCGGGAGGTAGGGTCACAGATACGCAGTATTTT
TRBD2	TRBV5-5	NA	14	TRBJ2-3	CANPGGRSTDTQYF	TGTGCCAACCCCGGGGGGAGGTCCACAGATACGCAGTATTTT
NA	TRBV7-6	NA	15	TRBJ2-1	CASSLGPLGGNEQFF	TGTGCCAGCAGCTTAGGTCCCTTAGGCGGGAATGAGCAGTTCTTC
NA	TRBV7-9	NA	18	TRBJ2-1	CASSLGRWRSNFYNEQFF	TGTGCCAGCAGCTTGGGGCGCTGGCGCTCCAACTTCTACAATGAGCAGTTCTTC
NA	TRBV15	NA	15	TRBJ1-2	CATSRPTGFNYGYTF	TGTGCCACCAGCAGACCCACAGGGTTTAACTATGGCTACACCTTC
NA	TRBV9	NA	16	TRBJ2-7	CASSVDPQVQGLEQYF	TGTGCCAGCAGCGTAGACCCCCAGGTGCAGGGACTCGAGCAGTACTTC
NA	TRBV10-3	NA	11	TRBJ2-3	CAMRTTDTQYF	TGTGCCATGCGGACAACAGATACGCAGTATTTT
TRBD2	TRBV30	NA	15	TRBJ2-1	CAWSVGSGGGNEQFF	TGTGCCTGGAGTGTCGGAAGCGGGGGGGGCAATGAGCAGTTCTTC
NA	TRBV5-6	NA	13	TRBJ1-2	CASSPAGGRGYTF	TGTGCCAGCAGCCCGGCGGGGGGGCGGGGCTACACCTTC
TRBD2	TRBV15	NA	15	TRBJ2-7	CATSRGEGGGYEQYF	TGTGCCACCAGCAGAGGGGAGGGTGGAGGCTACGAGCAGTACTTC
TRBD2	TRBV10-3	NA	14	TRBJ2-3	CATYPGGNTDTQYF	TGTGCCACATATCCGGGGGGGAACACAGATACGCAGTATTTT
TRBD2	TRBV7-2	NA	14	TRBJ2-1	CASLKRGGRNEQFF	TGTGCCAGCCTTAAGCGGGGGGGCCGCAATGAGCAGTTCTTC
NA	TRBV5-1	NA	13	TRBJ1-2	CASSPGQYYGYTF	TGCGCCAGCAGCCCAGGACAGTACTATGGCTACACCTTC
NA	TRBV7-9	NA	17	TRBJ1-1	CASSYHEGASAGTEAFF	TGTGCCAGCAGCTACCACGAGGGCGCATCGGCAGGCACTGAAGCTTTCTTT
TRBD1	TRBV11-2	NA	19	TRBJ2-1	CASSLDLGQGLGISNEQFF	TGTGCCAGCAGCTTAGACCTGGGACAGGGATTGGGTATTAGCAATGAGCAGTTCTTC
TRBD1	TRBV6-5	NA	15	TRBJ1-1	CASRDPGQGTTEAFF	TGTGCCAGCAGAGATCCGGGACAGGGGACCACTGAAGCTTTCTTT
NA	TRBV7-2	NA	13	TRBJ1-2	CASSPGIRYGYTF	TGTGCCAGCAGCCCAGGGATACGATATGGCTACACCTTC
TRBD1	TRBV7-3	NA	15	TRBJ1-1	CASSLNEGARTEAFF	TGTGCCAGCAGCTTAAATGAGGGGGCGAGAACTGAAGCTTTCTTT
NA	TRBV2	NA	12	TRBJ1-5	CASSGTGQPQHF	TGTGCCAGCAGTGGAACAGGTCAGCCCCAGCATTTT
TRBD2	TRBV27	once	16	TRBJ2-1	CASSNIAGGPYNEQFF	TGTGCCAGCAGTAATATAGCGGGAGGGCCCTACAATGAGCAGTTCTTC
NA	TRBV27	NA	14	TRBJ2-5	CASSPRSRVETQYF	TGTGCCAGCAGTCCTAGATCCAGGGTAGAGACCCAGTACTTC
TRBD1	TRBV12-5	NA	16	TRBJ2-7	CASGTGTGGLIYEQYF	TGTGCTAGTGGGACCGGGACAGGGGGACTTATCTACGAGCAGTACTTC
TRBD1	TRBV4-1	NA	15	TRBJ1-4	CASSQTTGRQEKLFF	TGCGCCAGCAGCCAAACGACAGGGCGGCAAGAAAAACTGTTTTTT
TRBD2	TRBV2	NA	17	TRBJ2-1	CASSDRLAANSYNEQFF	TGTGCCAGCAGTGATCGACTAGCGGCAAACTCCTACAATGAGCAGTTCTTC
TRBD1	TRBV2	NA	14	TRBJ1-5	CASSGDRGNQPQHF	TGTGCCAGCAGTGGAGACAGGGGCAATCAGCCCCAGCATTTT
TRBD1	TRBV9	NA	14	TRBJ2-7	CASSVTTGSREQYF	TGTGCCAGCAGCGTAACGACAGGGTCGCGGGAGCAGTACTTC
NA	TRBV3-1/TRBV3-2	NA	13	TRBJ1-2	CASSQGPKGGYTF	TGTGCCAGCAGCCAAGGTCCTAAGGGGGGCTACACCTTC
TRBD1	TRBV9	NA	17	TRBJ2-3	CASSARGQDFSTDTQYF	TGTGCCAGCAGCGCCAGAGGACAGGACTTTAGCACAGATACGCAGTATTTT
NA	TRBV19	few	17	TRBJ1-5	CASSIDRGWTGNQPQHF	TGTGCCAGTAGTATAGACCGTGGGTGGACTGGCAATCAGCCCCAGCATTTT
NA	TRBV3-1/TRBV3-2	few	15	TRBJ1-4	CASSVRRATNEKLFF	TGTGCCAGCAGCGTCCGACGGGCAACTAATGAAAAACTGTTTTTT
NA	TRBV19	few	16	TRBJ2-6	CASSISAVSGANVLTF	TGTGCCAGTAGTATATCAGCGGTCTCTGGGGCCAACGTCCTGACTTTC
TRBD2	TRBV10-1	NA	15	TRBJ2-7	CASSGAGTSLYEQYF	TGCGCCAGCAGTGGGGCCGGGACTAGCCTCTACGAGCAGTACTTC
TRBD1	TRBV2	NA	13	TRBJ1-5	CASRDRVNQPQHF	TGTGCCAGCAGGGACAGGGTTAATCAGCCCCAGCATTTT
TRBD1	TRBV28	NA	14	TRBJ1-3	CASSLQGAGNTIYF	TGTGCCAGCAGTTTGCAGGGGGCTGGAAACACCATATATTTT
NA	TRBV28	few	14	TRBJ1-1	CASSPARGGTEAFF	TGTGCCAGCAGTCCTGCGCGGGGGGGCACTGAAGCTTTCTTT
NA	TRBV7-9	few	16	TRBJ2-1	CASSLGLEPTYNEQFF	TGTGCCAGCAGCTTAGGTTTAGAACCGACCTACAATGAGCAGTTCTTC
NA	TRBV12-3/TRBV12-4	NA	13	TRBJ2-3	CASREGNTDTQYF	TGTGCCAGCAGAGAGGGTAACACAGATACGCAGTATTTT
TRBD1	TRBV28	NA	14	TRBJ1-5	CASSLRGGGQPQHF	TGTGCCAGCAGTTTGAGAGGGGGCGGGCAGCCCCAGCATTTT
NA	TRBV9	NA	15	TRBJ1-5	CASSPTPGGPQPQHF	TGTGCCAGCAGCCCCACCCCGGGGGGCCCGCAGCCCCAGCATTTT
NA	TRBV5-4	NA	14	TRBJ1-4	CASSPQGLNEKLFF	TGTGCCAGCAGCCCGCAGGGATTAAATGAAAAACTGTTTTTT
NA	TRBV4-2	NA	15	TRBJ2-7	CASSQENQDFYEQYF	TGTGCCAGCAGCCAAGAGAATCAGGACTTCTACGAGCAGTACTTC
TRBD1	TRBV20-1	NA	15	TRBJ1-1	CSASGTGGVRAEAFF	TGCAGTGCTAGTGGGACAGGGGGAGTGAGGGCTGAAGCTTTCTTT
NA	TRBV5-1	once	14	TRBJ2-7	CASSFGSISYEQYF	TGCGCCAGCAGCTTTGGGAGTATCTCCTACGAGCAGTACTTC
TRBD2	TRBV28	NA	15	TRBJ2-7	CASSLQSGVSYEQYF	TGTGCCAGCAGTTTACAGAGCGGGGTCTCCTACGAGCAGTACTTC
TRBD2	TRBV18	NA	23	TRBJ2-6	CASSPGLGLAGAVLSSGANVLTF	TGTGCCAGCTCACCAGGACTTGGACTAGCGGGGGCCGTTTTAAGCTCTGGGGCCAACGTCCTGACTTTC
NA	TRBV7-9	NA	16	TRBJ2-1	CASSRAGTPRDNEQFF	TGTGCCAGCAGTAGGGCGGGGACCCCAAGGGACAATGAGCAGTTCTTC
TRBD2	TRBV28	NA	17	TRBJ2-1	CASRFAGTTPEYNEQFF	TGTGCCAGCCGATTCGCCGGGACTACTCCCGAGTACAATGAGCAGTTCTTC
TRBD2	TRBV10-3	NA	17	TRBJ2-3	CAISAGTSGTSTDTQYF	TGTGCCATCAGTGCCGGGACTAGCGGGACTAGCACAGATACGCAGTATTTT
TRBD1	TRBV5-4	NA	14	TRBJ2-5	CASSPTPRGFVKYF	TGTGCCAGCAGCCCGACCCCCAGGGGGTTTGTTAAGTACTTC
NA	TRBV21-1	NA	16	TRBJ1-1	CASSKEPRGVGAEAFF	TGTGCCAGCAGCAAAGAACCTCGGGGGGTAGGCGCTGAAGCTTTCTTT
NA	TRBV4-1	NA	16	TRBJ1-4	CASSQGQADNNEKLFF	TGCGCCAGCAGCCAAGGTCAGGCAGACAATAATGAAAAACTGTTTTTT
TRBD2	TRBV18	NA	16	TRBJ2-3	CATHPPTSGFTDTQYF	TGTGCCACCCATCCCCCGACTAGCGGCTTCACAGATACGCAGTATTTT
NA	TRBV12-5	few	12	TRBJ2-1	CASGLATGEQFF	TGTGCTAGTGGTTTGGCAACGGGTGAGCAGTTCTTC
NA	TRBV7-3	NA	15	TRBJ1-1	CASSFRGGSDTEAFF	TGTGCCAGCAGCTTCAGAGGGGGTTCGGACACTGAAGCTTTCTTT
TRBD1	TRBV6-1	NA	16	TRBJ1-5	CASSELGQGYTQPQHF	TGTGCCAGCAGTGAACTGGGACAGGGGTACACTCAGCCCCAGCATTTT
TRBD1	TRBV28	few	14	TRBJ2-7	CASFSGTGGYEQYF	TGTGCCAGCTTTTCCGGGACAGGGGGCTACGAGCAGTACTTC
TRBD1	TRBV2	NA	13	TRBJ1-1	CASSWKQGSEAFF	TGTGCCAGCAGTTGGAAACAGGGGTCGGAAGCTTTCTTT